This T cell receptor beta chain is from a study of cytomegalovirus exposure and HLA in healthy donors (dated by TCRdb to 2016 to 2017). Turning to the overall study: According to an earlier analysis of 587 of the donors, about 179 million T cells yielded 100 million or so unique TCR beta sequences and approximately 280 Gb of sequence data. An early release covering roughly 600 HLA-typed donors comprised about 290 gigabases of sequencing data and roughly 85 million unique TCR sequences. The genetic ancestry cluster associated with self-reported Caucasian donors included over 65% of the roughly 360 genotyped donors. The study was designed to test whether signatures of past pathogen exposure could be identified by cataloging public T cell receptors. The study used immunosequencing to profile the T cell repertoires of some 600 subjects and linked those repertoires to cytomegalovirus serostatus. A separate validation cohort of 100 to 150 different subjects was used in addition to the roughly 620-subject first cohort. To predict cytomegalovirus infection status, the study brought together high-throughput TCR immunosequencing, statistical association of individual TCRs with disease status, and machine learning. To study patterns of TCR occurrence, a later analysis re-analyzed previously published TCR beta repertoires from 700 or so donors and added high-resolution HLA genotyping. The later analysis used no new phenotypic data to find candidate immune exposures, relying instead on TCR beta sequences and their occurrence across donors. An earlier analysis of 587 of the donors used high-throughput TCR beta sequencing to judge whether each TCR beta V gene segment behaved as functional or pseudogenic. Donor age, sex, ethnicity and CMV serostatus were collected together with the repertoire data. In a later genetic analysis, genome-wide SNP genotypes for about 55% of the roughly 700 donors were used, and that subset was treated as a discovery cohort. Every discovery cohort repertoire had been produced on one sequencing platform. Both class I and class II loci were covered by HLA typing, at four-digit resolution. Typing coverage varied by locus: about 629-640 donors for A, B, C, DRB1 and DQB1; more than 500 for DQA1; approximately 610 for DPA1; 450 to 480 for DPB1. Five DR-DQ haplotypes were handled as single units for association and clustering because linkage in the cohort was strong. On average, roughly 240,000 unique TCR beta nucleotide sequences were sequenced per donor among some 430 genotyped donors of the cohort, with 15% to 20% of those sequences being non-productive. Results and caveats for the whole study, not just this receptor: Most CMV-associated TCR beta chains appeared to be HLA-restricted in a later analysis, and the HLA associations seemed to be driven largely by CMV exposure. Broadly in line with IMGT annotations, most TCR beta V segments showed up in productive rearrangements about 87% or about 30% of the time in an earlier analysis of several hundred of the donors. A further reported finding was that TCR beta sequences accurately predicted the HLA-A and HLA-B alleles for most subjects in the first cohort. The earlier analysis of some 540 of the donors excluded roughly 17 rarely observed V segments, including chromosome 9 orphons, because counts were too low. A later analysis found that HLA-associated TCR beta chains were more clonally expanded and had lower generation probabilities than equally common non-associated chains. CMV serostatus was the only immune exposure information available for the cohort. In a later analysis, the rate of TCR association differed among HLA loci, with DRB1 alleles having the most associated TCRs and HLA-C alleles having the fewest. According to a later genetic analysis, donors in an Asian-associated ancestry cluster had fewer N-insertions in productive TCRs than the approximately 630-donor mean. This cohort had only TCR beta chains sequenced, and the lack of alpha or paired-chain data limited which features could be detected. Because HLA typing was missing for some donors at each locus, association tests included only the typed subset. In a later analysis, several top co-occurrence clusters were reported to appear linked to parvovirus B19, influenza, CMV and Epstein-Barr virus. An association between a missense DCLRE1C variant and V-gene and J-gene trimming of TCR beta chains was found in a later genetic analysis and replicated in an independent cohort. When HLA alleles, especially DR and DQ, strongly co-occurred, TCR associations were difficult to assign to individual alleles. Presence/absence analyses assumed roughly uniform sequencing depth across donors, an assumption that may not hold. Three of the identified cytomegalovirus-associated TCR beta chains were confirmed in vitro to be specific for cytomegalovirus antigens. In both the original and validation cohorts, the classifier was reported to diagnose cytomegalovirus status with high specificity and sensitivity. While some public TCRs were present in many individuals, most TCR sequences turned up only very rarely across donors. A total of about 180 TCR beta chains were listed by the study as associated with cytomegalovirus. Because the 87-base-pair reads could not distinguish some IMGT-functional V segments, including TRBV6-2 and TRBV6-3, those segments were excluded. Correlated functional status among segregating V segments might be attributable to linkage disequilibrium, but an unknown experimental factor could not be ruled out. The authors suggested that the approach could potentially be extended to other disease states and immunological phenotypes. In a later analysis, some 18,000 TCR beta sequences were associated with specific HLA alleles at a false discovery rate of 0.05. A cluster of highly shared sequence variants was judged likely to be a technical artifact of the sequencing pipeline.

The library was prepared using the immunoSEQ multiplex PCR assay. The multiplex PCR relied on a mix of 60 forward primers for TCR Vbeta segments and 13 reverse primers for TCR Jbeta segments. The CDR3 region of rearranged TCR beta genes was amplified from genomic DNA by a multiplex PCR assay. Amplified TCR beta libraries were sequenced as 87-base-pair reads on the Illumina HiSeq System. Per the authors' processing: A later analysis counted some 74 million unique TCR beta chains across the 550 to 750 repertoires, and some 11 million of these chains were shared by at least two donors. Raw reads were error-corrected and collapsed into unique sequences with a nearest-neighbor algorithm that merged closely related sequences to remove PCR and sequencing errors. CDR3 sequences were aligned to IMGT reference sequences to assign V, D and J gene segments. For a sequence to be retained, a match of at least six nucleotides to both a V gene segment and a J gene segment was required. A rearrangement was called productive if the CDR3 had no stop codons and remained in frame with V and J, and every other rearrangement was called non-productive. Following IMGT convention, CDR3 was defined as the stretch from the second conserved V-encoded cysteine to the conserved J-encoded phenylalanine. The earlier analysis of about 590 of the donors excluded sequences that lacked an unambiguous match to a single V gene segment. An earlier analysis of several hundred of the donors classified V segments as functional when productive rearrangements were above 56.7% and as segregating when the standard deviation between donors was above 5%. A statistical classification framework was built for diagnosing cytomegalovirus status from the catalog of TCR beta chain sequences. V and J gene assignment, in a later analysis, came from comparing TCR nucleotide sequences with IMGT/GENE-DB human TR gene sequences. Using the TCRdist pipeline, a later analysis assigned CDR3 sequences along with most-parsimonious VDJ recombination scenarios. A later analysis defined each TCR beta chain by its CDR3 amino acid sequence plus V-gene family, and excluded reads lacking a unique V-gene family. A later analysis removed 592 highly shared, low-generation-probability nucleotide sequences to deal with suspected cross-contamination and a sequencing artifact. A later analysis calculated a clonal expansion index for each public chain from normalized within-repertoire ranks of inferred template counts. A later analysis computed generation probabilities with a VDJ recombination model fitted to out-of-frame rearrangements, and checked the results against IGoR. In a later analysis, TCR-TCR, TCR-HLA and TCR-CMV co-occurrence was scored with hypergeometric tests, and a repertoire-size bias correction was applied to TCR pairs. False discovery rates were estimated in a later analysis by permuting HLA or CMV assignments 20 times. In a later analysis, co-occurring TCRs were grouped with DBSCAN, and TCRdist sequence similarity was added when clustering was performed within HLA-allele-positive subsets. For co-occurrence clustering, repertoires with fewer than 30,000 or more than 120,000 public chains were excluded, along with five repertoires with anomalous nucleotide sharing. The immuneACCESS repertoire file appears here via TCRdb, limited to in-frame rearrangements. These files lack a portion of the clones; in checked studies, under half of the deficit traces to unresolved V genes, and the cause of the others is not known. That table furnishes V, J and clone size, whereas the DNA furnished D and trimming. The table for this sample lists about 90,000 clones; approximately 84% of them were counted only once. Together, the top ten hold around 1.9% of the sample.

A note on this clone: Its target antigen remains unknown. No qualities accompany the bases; no much larger clone lies one base away.

Including the terminal cysteine and phenylalanine, the CDR3 comprises 13 residues. Only CDR3 DNA is held: 39 bases, read in frame from base 1. Sequences SEHNR (CDR1) and FQNEAQ (CDR2) are obtained from the germline V gene (reference sequence). V was cut back by 10 bases and J by 5 bases, leaving a gap of 17 bases between them. In total, about 650 healthy bone marrow donors made up the cohort. All cohort members were sampled while nominally healthy, although unrecorded immune exposures were likely present. The donor tested CMV seronegative, placing the donor among the approximately 400 seronegative members of the cohort. A peripheral blood sample was collected from each donor, and TCR beta sequencing was performed on peripheral blood mononuclear cells. The Qiagen DNeasy Blood Extraction Kit was used to extract genomic DNA from the blood cell samples.

The clonotype comes from a young man in good health and CMV-seronegative. Recombination joined TRBV7-9 with TRBJ1-1; TRBD1 is a weak D gene call, 6 bases matching. The sequenced material came from PBMCs. The bases read TGTGCCATCGGAGGGGGGGCGGGTACTGAAGCTTTCTTT. The encoded protein is CAIGGGAGTEAFF.